This T cell receptor beta chain was documented in a study of shared clonotypes between healthy human individuals (dated by TCRdb to the early 2020s). Background for the entire study: The cohort comprised a couple of women and three men aged 18 to 49 years. For each donor, CD4 naive and CD4 memory were each given three plates, CD8 naive was given two plates, and CD8 memory was given one plate. The study deeply sequenced blood TCR repertoires of about 5 healthy adults to estimate repertoire size and the extent of clonotype sharing between individuals. To increase sequencing depth and limit assay-specific biases, TCR repertoire library preparation and sequencing were carried out by different laboratories using diverse techniques. Per donor, leukapheresis produced somewhere between about 0.94 and 9.5 billion PBMCs. General conclusions and limits of the study: Sampling was limited to blood, and TCR repertoires in tissue likely differ from TCR repertoires in blood. Sharing across four donors was observed for around 5% of naive CD4, under 4% of naive CD8, 2.3% of memory CD4, and roughly 0.4% of memory CD8 clonotypes. The small number of donors limited the genetic and exposure-history diversity represented. Rarefaction of sorted-subset datasets indicated incomplete sequencing despite the large sequencing depth. Larger estimated clonotype richness was generally found for naive subsets than for memory subsets. Compared with non-shared clonotypes, the clonotypes found in all four sorted-subset donors had higher generation probabilities. Pairwise subsampling led to the expectation that sequencing depth would affect the degree of clonotype sharing among donors.

As for this clone: Its antigen remains unidentified. No per-base quality is available; no much larger clone lies one base away.

The donors were healthy, HIV-negative adults who had no recently reported acute infections or vaccinations. All donors were Caucasian adults living in Nashville, Tennessee, USA. CD4+ T cells were enriched by magnetic negative selection, after which naive cells were positively selected on CD45RA and the negative fraction was taken as the memory subset. Blood was obtained by leukapheresis, after which PBMCs were separated by Ficoll-Histopaque density gradient centrifugation and cryopreserved in liquid nitrogen vapor phase. Analytical flow cytometry was used to check the purity and quantity of every magnetically sorted T cell population. From each sorted fraction, genomic DNA was isolated and quantified by UV absorbance on a Nanodrop 2000c. TCR CDR3 regions were amplified from genomic DNA by multiplex PCR using the deep immunoSEQ assay. For each cell subset, the extracted genomic DNA was distributed evenly across all wells of several immunoSEQ 96-well plates, and each plate served as one replicate. For sorted subsets, each replicate PCR was loaded with about 0.2 ug genomic DNA, equivalent to 32,000 or so T cell genomes. The purified libraries were quantified using a Qubit 3.0 fluorometer, sized with a Bioanalyzer 2100, and then quantified again using the KAPA Library Quantification kit. Every immunoSEQ 96-well plate was sequenced on a separate single-read 150-cycle Illumina NextSeq 550 flow cell. The source study handled its data this way. The immunoSEQ output contained only junctional sequences without quality scores, so filtering could not match that applied to full-length reads. To assign V/J genes and CDR3, sequences were annotated against IMGT germline references using PyIR, a Python wrapper for IgBLAST v1.9. Any read was removed if the V/J assignment was weak (E-value above 1e-6), the CDR3 was missing, or the read contained stop codons, out-of-frame junctions, or ambiguous translated residues. V3J clonotypes were defined as sequences sharing the same inferred V gene, J gene, and CDR3 amino acid sequence. Percentage overlap between repertoires was computed as shared unique clonotypes divided by the size of the smaller repertoire. Three approaches were used to assess repertoire richness: RTK rarefaction, the Chao1 estimator, and Recon v2.1 estimates of unobserved clonotypes. OLGA was used to compute generation probabilities for all TCRbeta clonotypes that the gDNA method yielded from a handful of donors. TCRdb took over this immuneACCESS table, retaining in-frame rearrangements with V and J assigned. Such tables are incomplete; in checked studies, under half of the missing clones stem from an unresolved V gene, and the remainder is unexplained. That table gives V, J and clone size, and the DNA gave D and trimming. The sample table records roughly 1,000,000 clones; 78% of these occur just once. Clones ranked in the top ten supply around 0.6% of the sample.

Looking up the germline V gene yields CDR1 MGHDK and CDR2 SYGVNS. Cut back by 6 bases and 3 bases, the V and J ends lie 15 bases apart. There are 16 amino acids in the CDR3, from cysteine to phenylalanine inclusive. Only the CDR3 DNA is retained, 48 bases long and in frame from the first base. The sequence derives from a man between 18 and 35 years old in good health. Some clones in this sample may be carry-over from other donors' samples. The chain is assembled from TRBV25-1 and TRBJ2-6, with no confident D gene call. Sequenced material: memory CD4+ T cells from PBMCs. This sample's cell subset or site label indicates: CD45RA-negative fraction. The DNA sequence is given as TGTGCCAGCAGCGCTAACCCAAACCTTGGGGCCAACGTCCTGACTTTC. It encodes CASSANPNLGANVLTF.